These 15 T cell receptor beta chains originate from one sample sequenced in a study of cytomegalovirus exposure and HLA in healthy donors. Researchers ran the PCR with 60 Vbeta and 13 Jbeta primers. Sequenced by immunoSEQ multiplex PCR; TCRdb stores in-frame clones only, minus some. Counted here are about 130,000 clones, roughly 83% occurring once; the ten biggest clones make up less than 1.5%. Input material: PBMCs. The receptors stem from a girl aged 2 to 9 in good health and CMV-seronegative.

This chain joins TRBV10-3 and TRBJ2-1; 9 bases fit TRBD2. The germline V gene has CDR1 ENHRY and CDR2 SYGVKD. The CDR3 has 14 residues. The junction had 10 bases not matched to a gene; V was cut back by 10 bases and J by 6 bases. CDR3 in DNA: TGTGCCACCTCTGGAATAGCGGGGGCCAATGAGCAGTTCTTC. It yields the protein CATSGIAGANEQFF.

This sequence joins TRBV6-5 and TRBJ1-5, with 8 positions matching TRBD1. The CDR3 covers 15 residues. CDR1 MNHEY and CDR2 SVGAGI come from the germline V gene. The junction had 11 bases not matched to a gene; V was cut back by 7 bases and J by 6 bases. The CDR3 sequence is CASKNQGAQGQPQHF. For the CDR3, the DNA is TGTGCCAGCAAAAATCAGGGGGCGCAGGGTCAGCCCCAGCATTTT.

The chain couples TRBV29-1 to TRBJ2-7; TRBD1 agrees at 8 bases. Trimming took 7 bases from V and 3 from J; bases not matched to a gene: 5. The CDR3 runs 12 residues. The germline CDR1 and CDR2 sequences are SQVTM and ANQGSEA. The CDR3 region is CSASTGGYEQYF. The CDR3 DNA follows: TGCAGCGCCTCCACAGGGGGCTACGAGCAGTACTTC.

The CDR3 DNA reads as TGTGCCAGCAGCTTTAGGGGTGGCTACGAGCAGTACTTC. This codes for CASSFRGGYEQYF. This chain joins TRBV5-6 and TRBJ2-7; the D gene is possibly TRBD1 (5 bases). CDR1 and CDR2 (germline): SGHDT, YYEEEE. The V end was cut by 2 bases, the J end by 3 bases, with 9 bases between. The CDR3 is 13 residues long.

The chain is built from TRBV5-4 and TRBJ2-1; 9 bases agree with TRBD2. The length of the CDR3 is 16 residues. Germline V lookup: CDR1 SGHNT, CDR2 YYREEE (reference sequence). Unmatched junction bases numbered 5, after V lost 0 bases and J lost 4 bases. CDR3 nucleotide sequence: TGTGCCAGCAGCTTGGGCCCTAGCGGGACATACAATGAGCAGTTCTTC. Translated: CASSLGPSGTYNEQFF.

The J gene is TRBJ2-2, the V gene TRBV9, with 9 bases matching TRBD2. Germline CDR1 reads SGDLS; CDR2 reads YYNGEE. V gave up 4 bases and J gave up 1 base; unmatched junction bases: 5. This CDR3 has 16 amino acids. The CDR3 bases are TGTGCCAGCAGCATATTTAGCGGGAGGAACACCGGGGAGCTGTTTTTT. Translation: CASSIFSGRNTGELFF.

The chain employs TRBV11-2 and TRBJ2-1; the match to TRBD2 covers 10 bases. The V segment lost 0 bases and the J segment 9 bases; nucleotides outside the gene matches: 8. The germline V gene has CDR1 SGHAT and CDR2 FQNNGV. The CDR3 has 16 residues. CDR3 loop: CASSLDLGLAVGEQFF. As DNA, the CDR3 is TGTGCCAGCAGCTTAGATCTTGGACTAGCGGTCGGTGAGCAGTTCTTC.

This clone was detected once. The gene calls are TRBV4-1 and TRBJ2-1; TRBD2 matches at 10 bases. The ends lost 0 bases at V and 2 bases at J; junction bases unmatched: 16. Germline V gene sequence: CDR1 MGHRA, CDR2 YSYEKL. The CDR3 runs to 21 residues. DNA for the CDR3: TGCGCCAGCAGCCAAGAGAGGGAGCTAGCGGGGGAGTTTTCAGCCTACAATGAGCAGTTCTTC. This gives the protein CASSQERELAGEFSAYNEQFF.

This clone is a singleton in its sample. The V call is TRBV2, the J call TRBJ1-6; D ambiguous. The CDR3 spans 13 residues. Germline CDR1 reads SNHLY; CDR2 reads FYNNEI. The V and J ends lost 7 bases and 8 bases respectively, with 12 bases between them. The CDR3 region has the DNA TGTGCCAGCACATTCCGCTCGGATTCACCCCTCCACTTT. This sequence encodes CASTFRSDSPLHF.

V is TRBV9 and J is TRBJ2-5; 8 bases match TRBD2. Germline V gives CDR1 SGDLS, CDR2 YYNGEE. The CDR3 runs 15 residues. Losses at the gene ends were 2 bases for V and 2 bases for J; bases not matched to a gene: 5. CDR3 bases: TGTGCCAGCAGCGTTAGCGGGGCAGGGCAAGAGACCCAGTACTTC. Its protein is CASSVSGAGQETQYF.

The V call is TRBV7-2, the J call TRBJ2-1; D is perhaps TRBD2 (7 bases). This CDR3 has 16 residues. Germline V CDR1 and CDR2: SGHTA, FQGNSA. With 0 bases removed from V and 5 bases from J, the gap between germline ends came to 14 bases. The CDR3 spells CASSLAGASGNNEQFF. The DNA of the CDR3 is TGTGCCAGCAGCTTAGCGGGGGCTAGCGGAAACAATGAGCAGTTCTTC.

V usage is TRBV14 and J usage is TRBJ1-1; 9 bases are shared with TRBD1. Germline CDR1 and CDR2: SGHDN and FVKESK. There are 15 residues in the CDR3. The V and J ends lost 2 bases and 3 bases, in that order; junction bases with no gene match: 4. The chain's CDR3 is CASSQIQGADTEAFF. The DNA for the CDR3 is TGTGCCAGCAGCCAAATACAGGGGGCGGACACTGAAGCTTTCTTT.

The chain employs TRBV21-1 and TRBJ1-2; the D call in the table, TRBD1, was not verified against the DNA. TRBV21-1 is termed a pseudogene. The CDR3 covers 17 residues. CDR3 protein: CASSKEGGTVFNYGYTF. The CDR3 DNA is TGTGCCAGCAGCAAAGAGGGCGGGACAGTTTTTAACTATGGCTACACCTTC.

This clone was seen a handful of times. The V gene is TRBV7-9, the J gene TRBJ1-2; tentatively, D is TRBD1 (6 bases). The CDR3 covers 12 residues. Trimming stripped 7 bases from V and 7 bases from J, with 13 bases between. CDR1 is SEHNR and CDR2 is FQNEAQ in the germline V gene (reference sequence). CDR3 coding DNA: TGTGCCAGCACCGGTCAGGGGTTTGGCTACACCTTC. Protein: CASTGQGFGYTF.

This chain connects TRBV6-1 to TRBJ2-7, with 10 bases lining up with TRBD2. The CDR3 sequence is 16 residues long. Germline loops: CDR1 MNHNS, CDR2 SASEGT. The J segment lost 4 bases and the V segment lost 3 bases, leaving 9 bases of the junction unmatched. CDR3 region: CASSDPPSGRRYEQYF. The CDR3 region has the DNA TGTGCCAGCAGTGACCCACCTAGCGGGAGACGATACGAGCAGTACTTC.